This TCR beta chain was captured by sequencing in a study of T cell responses to AZD1222 COVID-19 vaccine. Clones were sequenced by immunoSEQ multiplex PCR, and TCRdb holds only the in-frame ones, with some missing. The top ten clones hold 3% to 3.5% of a sample with roughly 180,000 clones, 80% to 95% of them seen once. The V gene end was trimmed by 4 bases and the J gene end by 8 bases; junction bases not matched to a gene: 9. The CDR3 loop spans 14 amino acids. From germline, CDR1 is MNHNY and CDR2 SVGAGI (reference sequence). This receptor was obtained from an adult who received the AZD1222 COVID-19 vaccine. The rearrangement uses TRBV6-6 and TRBJ1-2, with 8 nucleotides matching TRBD1. Sequenced material: peripheral blood, taken 28 days after the second AZD1222 dose. CDR3 nucleotide sequence: TGTGCCAGCAGTTCCGGGACAGGCATGAAGGGCTACACCTTC. Translation gives CASSSGTGMKGYTF.